The table lists the clone carrying this T cell receptor beta chain with a few counts. The record originates from a study of blood T cell repertoires in COVID-19. The CDR3 totals 14 residues. Trimming took off 2 bases at V and 7 bases at J, with 11 bases between the two ends. The germline V gene has CDR1 SGHTA and CDR2 FQGNSA. Per the original methods: For nucleated cells, counts were estimated from reference gene primer amplification. Data came from immunoSEQ multiplex PCR; TCRdb stores just in-frame clones and leaves some out. V and J calls and clone size are as listed in that table; D and trimming were resolved from the DNA. Among under 450,000 clones listed, approximately 90% were seen once.

This TCR was recovered from a woman aged 35 to 49 who had been exposed to COVID-19. The sample consisted of PBMCs or T cells enriched from blood (not recorded which). J is TRBJ1-4 and V is TRBV7-2, with a possible D match to TRBD1 (5 bases). CDR3 sequence: CASSLMGGSEKLFF. The DNA for the CDR3 is TGTGCCAGCAGCTTAATGGGGGGTAGTGAAAAACTGTTTTTT. The entire variable domain, with the rest obtained from reference TRBV7-2 and TRBJ1-4, is as follows: GAGVSQSPSNKVTEKGKDVELRCDPISGHTALYWYRQSLGQGLEFLIYFQGNSAPDKSGLPSDRFSAERTGGSVSTLTIQRTQQEDSAVYLCASSLMGGSEKLFFGSGTQLSVL.